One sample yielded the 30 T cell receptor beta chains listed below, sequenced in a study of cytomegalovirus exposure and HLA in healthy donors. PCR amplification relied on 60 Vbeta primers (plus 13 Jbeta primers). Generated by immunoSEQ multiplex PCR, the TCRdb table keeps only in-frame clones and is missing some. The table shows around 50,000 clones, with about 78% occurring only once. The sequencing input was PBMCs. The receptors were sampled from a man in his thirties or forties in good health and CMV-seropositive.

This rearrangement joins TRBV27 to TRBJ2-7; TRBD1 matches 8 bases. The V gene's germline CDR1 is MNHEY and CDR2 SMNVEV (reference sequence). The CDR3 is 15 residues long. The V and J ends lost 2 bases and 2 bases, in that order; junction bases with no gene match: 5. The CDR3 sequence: CASSLGGQGPYEQYF. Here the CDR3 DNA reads TGTGCCAGCAGTTTAGGCGGACAGGGCCCCTACGAGCAGTACTTC.

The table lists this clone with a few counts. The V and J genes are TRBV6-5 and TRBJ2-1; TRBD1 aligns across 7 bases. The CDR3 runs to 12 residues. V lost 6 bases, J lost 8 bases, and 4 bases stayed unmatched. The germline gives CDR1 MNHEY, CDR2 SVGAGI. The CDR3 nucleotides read TGTGCCAGCAGAGGGACAGTCTATGAGCAGTTCTTC. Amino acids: CASRGTVYEQFF.

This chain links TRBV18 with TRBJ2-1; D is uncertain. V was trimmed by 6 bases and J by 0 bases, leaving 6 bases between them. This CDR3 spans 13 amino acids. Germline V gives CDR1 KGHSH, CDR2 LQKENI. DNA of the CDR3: TGTGCCAGCTCTCCGAGCTCCTACAATGAGCAGTTCTTC. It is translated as CASSPSSYNEQFF.

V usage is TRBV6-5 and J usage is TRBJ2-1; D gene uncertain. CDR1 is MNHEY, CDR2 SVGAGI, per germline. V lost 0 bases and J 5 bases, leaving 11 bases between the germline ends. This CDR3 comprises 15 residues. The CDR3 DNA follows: TGTGCCAGCAGTTACTCCACGACTGCGAACAATGAGCAGTTCTTC. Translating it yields CASSYSTTANNEQFF.

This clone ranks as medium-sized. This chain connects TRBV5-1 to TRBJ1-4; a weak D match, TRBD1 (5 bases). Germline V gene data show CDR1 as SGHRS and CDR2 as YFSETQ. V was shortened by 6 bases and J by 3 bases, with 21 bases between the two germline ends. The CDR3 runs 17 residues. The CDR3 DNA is TGCGCCAGCAAACAGGAGCGGGGAACTGCGGCTAATGAAAAACTGTTTTTT. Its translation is CASKQERGTAANEKLFF.

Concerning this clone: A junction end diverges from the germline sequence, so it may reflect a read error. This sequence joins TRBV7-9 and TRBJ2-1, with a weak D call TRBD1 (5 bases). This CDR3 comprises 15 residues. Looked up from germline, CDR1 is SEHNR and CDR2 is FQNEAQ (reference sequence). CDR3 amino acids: CSSSSRVGAYNEQFF. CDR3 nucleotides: TGTTCCAGCAGCTCACGGGTAGGGGCATACAATGAGCAGTTCTTC. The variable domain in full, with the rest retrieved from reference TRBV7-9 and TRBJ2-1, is DTGVSQNPRHKITKRGQNVTFRCDPISEHNRLYWYRQTLGQGPEFLTYFQNEAQLEKSRLLSDRFSAERPKGSFSTLEIQRTEQGDSAMYLCSSSSRVGAYNEQFFGPGTRLTVL.

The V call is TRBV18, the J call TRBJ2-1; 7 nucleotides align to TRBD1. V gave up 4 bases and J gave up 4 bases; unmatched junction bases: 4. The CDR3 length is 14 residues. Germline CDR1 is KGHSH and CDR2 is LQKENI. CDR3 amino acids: CASSRDSSYNEQFF. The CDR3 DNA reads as TGTGCCAGCTCACGGGACAGTTCTTACAATGAGCAGTTCTTC.

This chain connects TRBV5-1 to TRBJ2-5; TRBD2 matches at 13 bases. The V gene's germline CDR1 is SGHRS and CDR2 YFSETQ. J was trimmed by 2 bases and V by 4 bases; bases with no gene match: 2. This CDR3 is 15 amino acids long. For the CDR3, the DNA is TGCGCCAGCAGCGAGGGACTAGCGGGGCAAGAGACCCAGTACTTC. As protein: CASSEGLAGQETQYF.

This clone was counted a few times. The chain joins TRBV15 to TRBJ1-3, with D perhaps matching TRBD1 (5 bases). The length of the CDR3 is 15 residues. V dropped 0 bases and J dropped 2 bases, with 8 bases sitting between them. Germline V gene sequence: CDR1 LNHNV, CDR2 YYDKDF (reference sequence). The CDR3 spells CATSRDRVPGNTIYF. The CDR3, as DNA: TGTGCCACCAGCAGAGACAGGGTTCCTGGAAACACCATATATTTT.

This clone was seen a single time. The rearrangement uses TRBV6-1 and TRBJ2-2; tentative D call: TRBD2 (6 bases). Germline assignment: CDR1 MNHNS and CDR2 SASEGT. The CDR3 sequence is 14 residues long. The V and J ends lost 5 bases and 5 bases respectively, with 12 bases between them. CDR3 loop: CASSYLAGTGELFF. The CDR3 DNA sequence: TGTGCCAGCAGTTATCTGGCGGGAACCGGGGAGCTGTTTTTT.

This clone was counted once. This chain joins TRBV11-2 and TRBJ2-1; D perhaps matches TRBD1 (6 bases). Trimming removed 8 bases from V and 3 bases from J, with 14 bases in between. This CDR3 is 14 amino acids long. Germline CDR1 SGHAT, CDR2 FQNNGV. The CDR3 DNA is TGTGCCAGCGCAGGGGCACCCCGCTACAATGAGCAGTTCTTC. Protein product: CASAGAPRYNEQFF.

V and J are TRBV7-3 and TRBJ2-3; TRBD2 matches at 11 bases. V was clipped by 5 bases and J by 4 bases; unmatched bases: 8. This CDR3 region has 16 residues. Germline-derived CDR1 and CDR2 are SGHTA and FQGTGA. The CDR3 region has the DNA TGTGCCAGCAGCCGAACTAGCGGGGGTGTCTCAGATACGCAGTATTTT. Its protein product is CASSRTSGGVSDTQYF.

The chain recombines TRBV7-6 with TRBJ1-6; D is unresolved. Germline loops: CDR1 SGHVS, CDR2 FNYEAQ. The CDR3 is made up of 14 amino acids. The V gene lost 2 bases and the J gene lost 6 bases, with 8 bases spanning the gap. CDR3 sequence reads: CASSLFTSNSPLHF. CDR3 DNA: TGTGCCAGCAGCTTATTTACAAGTAATTCACCCCTCCACTTT. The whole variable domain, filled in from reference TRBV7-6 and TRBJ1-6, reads GAGVSQSPRYKVTKRGQDVALRCDPISGHVSLYWYRQALGQGPEFLTYFNYEAQQDKSGLPNDRFSAERPEGSISTLTIQRTEQRDSAMYRCASSLFTSNSPLHFGNGTRLTVT.

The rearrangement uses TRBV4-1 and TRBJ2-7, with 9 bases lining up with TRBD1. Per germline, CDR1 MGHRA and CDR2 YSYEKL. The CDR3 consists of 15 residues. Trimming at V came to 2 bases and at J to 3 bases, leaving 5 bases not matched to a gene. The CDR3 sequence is CASSQIPGQGYEQYF. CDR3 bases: TGCGCCAGCAGCCAAATACCGGGACAGGGCTACGAGCAGTACTTC.

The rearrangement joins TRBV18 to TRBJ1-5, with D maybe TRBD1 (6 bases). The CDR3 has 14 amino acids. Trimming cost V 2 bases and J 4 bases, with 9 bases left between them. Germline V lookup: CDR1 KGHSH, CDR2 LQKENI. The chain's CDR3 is CASSPGQKNQPQHF. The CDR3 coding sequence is TGTGCCAGCTCACCAGGACAGAAGAATCAGCCCCAGCATTTT.

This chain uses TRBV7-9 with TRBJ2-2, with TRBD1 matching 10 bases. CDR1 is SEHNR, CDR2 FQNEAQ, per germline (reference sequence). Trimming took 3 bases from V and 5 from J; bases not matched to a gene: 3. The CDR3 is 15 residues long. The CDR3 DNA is TGTGCCAGCAGCTTCCTGGACAGGGGGACCGGGGAGCTGTTTTTT. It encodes CASSFLDRGTGELFF.

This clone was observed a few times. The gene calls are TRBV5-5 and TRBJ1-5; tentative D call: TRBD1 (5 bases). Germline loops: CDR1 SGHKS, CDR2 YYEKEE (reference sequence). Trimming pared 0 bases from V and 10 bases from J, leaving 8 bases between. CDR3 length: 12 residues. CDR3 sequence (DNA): TGTGCCAGCAGCTTGGGAACAGGTCCCCAGCATTTT. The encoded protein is CASSLGTGPQHF. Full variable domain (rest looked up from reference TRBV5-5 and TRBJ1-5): DAGVTQSPTHLIKTRGQQVTLRCSPISGHKSVSWYQQVLGQGPQFIFQYYEKEERGRGNFPDRFSARQFPNYSSELNVNALLLGDSALYLCASSLGTGPQHFGDGTRLSIL.

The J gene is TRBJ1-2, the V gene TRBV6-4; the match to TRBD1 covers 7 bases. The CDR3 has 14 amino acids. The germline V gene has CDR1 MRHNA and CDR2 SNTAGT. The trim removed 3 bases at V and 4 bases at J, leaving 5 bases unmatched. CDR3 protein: CASSDSGQSYGYTF. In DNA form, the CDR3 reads TGTGCCAGCAGTGATTCGGGACAGTCCTATGGCTACACCTTC.

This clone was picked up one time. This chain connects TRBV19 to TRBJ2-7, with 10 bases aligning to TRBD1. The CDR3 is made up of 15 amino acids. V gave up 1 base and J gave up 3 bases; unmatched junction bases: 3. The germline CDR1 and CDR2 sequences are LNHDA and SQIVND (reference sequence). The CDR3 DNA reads TGTGCCAGTAGTATAGTGACAGGGGGCAGCTACGAGCAGTACTTC. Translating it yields CASSIVTGGSYEQYF.

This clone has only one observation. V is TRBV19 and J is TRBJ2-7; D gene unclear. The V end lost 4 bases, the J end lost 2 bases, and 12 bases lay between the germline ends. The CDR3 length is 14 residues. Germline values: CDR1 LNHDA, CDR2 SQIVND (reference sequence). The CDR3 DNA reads TGTGCCAGTAGTAGCCCGACACCAACCTACGAGCAGTACTTC. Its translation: CASSSPTPTYEQYF.

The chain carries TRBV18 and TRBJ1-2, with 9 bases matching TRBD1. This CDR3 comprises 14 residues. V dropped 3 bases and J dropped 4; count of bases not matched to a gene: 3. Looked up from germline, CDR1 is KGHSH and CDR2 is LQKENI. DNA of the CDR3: TGTGCCAGCTCACCCCCGGGACAGGGCTATGGCTACACCTTC. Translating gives CASSPPGQGYGYTF.

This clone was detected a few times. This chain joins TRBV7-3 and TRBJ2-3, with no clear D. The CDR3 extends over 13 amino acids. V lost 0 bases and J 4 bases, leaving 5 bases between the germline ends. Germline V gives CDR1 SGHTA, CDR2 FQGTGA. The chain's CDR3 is CASSLTLADTQYF. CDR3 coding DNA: TGTGCCAGCAGCTTAACCCTAGCAGATACGCAGTATTTT. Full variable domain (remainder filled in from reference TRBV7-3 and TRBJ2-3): GAGVSQTPSNKVTEKGKYVELRCDPISGHTALYWYRQSLGQGPEFLIYFQGTGAADDSGLPNDRFFAVRPEGSVSTLKIQRTERGDSAVYLCASSLTLADTQYFGPGTRLTVL.

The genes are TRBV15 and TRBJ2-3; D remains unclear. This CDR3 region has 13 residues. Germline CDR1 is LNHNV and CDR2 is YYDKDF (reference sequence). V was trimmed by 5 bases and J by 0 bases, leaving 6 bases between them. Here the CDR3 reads CATSGASTDTQYF. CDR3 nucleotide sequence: TGTGCCACCAGCGGAGCGAGCACAGATACGCAGTATTTT.

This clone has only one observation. CDR3 DNA sequence: TGCACCAGCAGCCCAAGTCCAGGGACAGGGGCACCCGGCGGGGAGCTGTTTTTT. It encodes CTSSPSPGTGAPGGELFF. V is TRBV1 and J is TRBJ2-2; TRBD1, the table's D call, lacks a check against the DNA. TRBV1 is shown as a pseudogene. The CDR3 extends over 18 amino acids.

The CDR3 DNA reads as TGCAGCGTCAGCGGGGGGGCCTCCTACGAGCAGTACTTC. Encoded protein: CSVSGGASYEQYF. The genes are TRBV29-1 and TRBJ2-7; 10 bases agree with TRBD2. CDR1 and CDR2 (germline): SQVTM, ANQGSEA. The CDR3 contains 13 residues. V lost 6 bases to trimming and J lost 0 bases; unmatched junction nucleotides: 2.

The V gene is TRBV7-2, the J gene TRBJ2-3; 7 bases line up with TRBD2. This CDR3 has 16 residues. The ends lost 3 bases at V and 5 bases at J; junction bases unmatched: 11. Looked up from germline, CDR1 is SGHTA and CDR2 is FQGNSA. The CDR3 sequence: CASSFSIGAGEDTQYF. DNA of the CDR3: TGTGCCAGCAGCTTTTCCATTGGGGCGGGGGAAGATACGCAGTATTTT. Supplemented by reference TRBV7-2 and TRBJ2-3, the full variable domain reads GAGVSQSPSNKVTEKGKDVELRCDPISGHTALYWYRQSLGQGLEFLIYFQGNSAPDKSGLPSDRFSAERTGGSVSTLTIQRTQQEDSAVYLCASSFSIGAGEDTQYFGPGTRLTVL.

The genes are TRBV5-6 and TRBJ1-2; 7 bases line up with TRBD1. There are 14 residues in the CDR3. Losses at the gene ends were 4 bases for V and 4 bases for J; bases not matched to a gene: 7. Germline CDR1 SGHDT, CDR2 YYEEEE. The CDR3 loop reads CASSDGTAGYGYTF. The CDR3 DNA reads TGTGCCAGCAGCGACGGGACAGCAGGCTATGGCTACACCTTC.

CDR3 bases: TGTGCCAGCAGCGCCTCGGGGGGCCGGCCCCAGCATTTT. This codes for CASSASGGRPQHF. This chain connects TRBV9 to TRBJ1-5, with D possibly TRBD1 on 6 matching bases. Germline V CDR1 and CDR2: SGDLS, YYNGEE. The CDR3 spans 13 residues. V lost 3 bases to trimming and J lost 9 bases, with 13 bases between them.

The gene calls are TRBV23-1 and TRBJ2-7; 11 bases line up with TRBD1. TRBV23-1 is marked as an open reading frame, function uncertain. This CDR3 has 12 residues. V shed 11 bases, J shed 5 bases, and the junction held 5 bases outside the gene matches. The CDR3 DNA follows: TGCGCCCCCCGGACAGGGGGCGACGAGCAGTACTTC. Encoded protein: CAPRTGGDEQYF.

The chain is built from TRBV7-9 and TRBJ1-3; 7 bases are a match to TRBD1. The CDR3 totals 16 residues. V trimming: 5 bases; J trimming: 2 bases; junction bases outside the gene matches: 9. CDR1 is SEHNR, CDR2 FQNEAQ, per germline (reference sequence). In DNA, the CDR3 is TGTGCCAGCAGCGATACCCCCGACAGGGCTGGAAACACCATATATTTT. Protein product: CASSDTPDRAGNTIYF.